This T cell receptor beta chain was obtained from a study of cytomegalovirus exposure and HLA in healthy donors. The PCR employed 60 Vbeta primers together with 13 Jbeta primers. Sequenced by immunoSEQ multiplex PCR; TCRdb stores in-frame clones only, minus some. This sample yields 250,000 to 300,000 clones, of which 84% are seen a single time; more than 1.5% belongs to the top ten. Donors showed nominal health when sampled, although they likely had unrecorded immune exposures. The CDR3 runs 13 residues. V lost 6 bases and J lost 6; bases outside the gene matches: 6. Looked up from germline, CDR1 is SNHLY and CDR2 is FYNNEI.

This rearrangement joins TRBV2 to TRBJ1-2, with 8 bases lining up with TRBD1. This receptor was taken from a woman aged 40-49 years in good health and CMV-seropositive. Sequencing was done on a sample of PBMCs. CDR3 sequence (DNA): TGTGCCAGCAGGTCCATGACAGGGGATGGCTACACCTTC. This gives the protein CASRSMTGDGYTF. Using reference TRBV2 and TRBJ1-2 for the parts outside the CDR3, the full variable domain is EPEVTQTPSHQVTQMGQEVILRCVPISNHLYFYWYRQILGQKVEFLVSFYNNEISEKSEIFDDQFSVERPDGSNFTLKIRSTKLEDSAMYFCASRSMTGDGYTFGSGTRLTVV.